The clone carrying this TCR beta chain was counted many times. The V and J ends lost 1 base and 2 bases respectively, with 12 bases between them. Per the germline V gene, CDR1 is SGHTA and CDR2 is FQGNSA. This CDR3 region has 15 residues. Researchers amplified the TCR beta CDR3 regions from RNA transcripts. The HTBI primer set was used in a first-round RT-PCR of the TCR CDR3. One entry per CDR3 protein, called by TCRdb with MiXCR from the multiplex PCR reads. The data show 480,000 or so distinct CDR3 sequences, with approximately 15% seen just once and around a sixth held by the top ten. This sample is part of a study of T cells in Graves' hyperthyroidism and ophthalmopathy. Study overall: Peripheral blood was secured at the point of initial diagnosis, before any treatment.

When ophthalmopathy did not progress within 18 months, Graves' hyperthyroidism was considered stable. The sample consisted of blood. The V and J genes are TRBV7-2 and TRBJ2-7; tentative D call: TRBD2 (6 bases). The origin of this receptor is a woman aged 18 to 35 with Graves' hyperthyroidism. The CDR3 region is CASSLEPRDPYEQYF. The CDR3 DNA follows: TGTGCCAGCAGCTTAGAACCGCGGGATCCCTACGAGCAGTACTTC.